A single sample is the source of the 21 T cell receptor beta chains below, sequenced in a study of T cell repertoires in cytomegalovirus infection. TCRdb recomputed calls from the reads with MiXCR, one row per CDR3 protein. The sample has 62,000 or so distinct CDR3 sequences, 20% seen once. For these receptors, no antigen is known. Sequenced here: CD8+ T cells from cultured PBMCs, sampled from culture after CMV antigen stimulation. The receptor source for this set is a human donor in good health (CMV status not recorded). Some clones in this sample may be carry-over from other donors' samples.

This clonotype is a singleton in its sample. The genes are TRBV2 and TRBJ1-6, with D unresolved. This CDR3 is 12 amino acids long. Trimming took off 3 bases at V and 12 bases at J, with 9 bases between the two ends. CDR1 is SNHLY and CDR2 is FYNNEI in the germline V gene. CDR3 DNA sequence: TGTGCCAGCAGTGATAGACGGGGACCCCTCCACTTT. It yields the protein CASSDRRGPLHF.

In this sample, this clonotype is medium-sized. One junction end disagrees with the germline gene, perhaps due to a read error. The chain couples TRBV7-2 to TRBJ2-3, with TRBD2 matching 13 bases. CDR1 is SGHTA, CDR2 FQGNSA, per germline. CDR3 length: 16 amino acids. The CDR3 sequence is CASILGGLAGDYTQYF. CDR3 sequence (DNA): TGTGCCAGCATCTTAGGAGGACTAGCGGGGGACTATACGCAGTATTTT.

This clonotype was counted a few times. The chain couples TRBV6-2 or TRBV6-3 to TRBJ1-1; TRBD1 aligns across 9 bases. Germline V lookup: CDR1 MNHEY, CDR2 SVGEGT. The V segment lost 3 bases and the J segment 5 bases; nucleotides outside the gene matches: 10. This CDR3 has 16 residues. This CDR3 reads CASSYPHRGRRTEAFF. The CDR3 DNA reads TGTGCCAGCAGTTATCCCCACAGGGGGCGCAGGACTGAAGCTTTCTTT.

Of note for this clonotype: At one end the junction does not follow the germline gene, possibly because of a read error. The V call is TRBV29-1, the J call TRBJ1-2, with TRBD1 as a possible D gene (6 bases). This CDR3 has 11 amino acids. CDR1 and CDR2 (germline): SQVTM, ANQGSEA. CDR3 protein: CSVEMRTACYF. In DNA form, the CDR3 reads TGCAGCGTTGAGATGCGGACAGCCTGCTACTTC.

This clonotype occurred a few times. This chain uses TRBV7-6 with TRBJ2-4; tentatively, D is TRBD1 or TRBD2 (5 bases each). Germline CDR1 is SGHVS and CDR2 is FNYEAQ. V gave up 1 base and J gave up 9 bases, with 13 bases separating them. CDR3 length: 14 amino acids. CDR3 sequence (DNA): TGTGCCAGCAGCTTAGGAGGGGAGAGAGCCATTCAGTACTTC. Protein sequence: CASSLGGERAIQYF.

The V and J genes are TRBV6-1 and TRBJ2-1; D remains unclear. The germline CDR1 and CDR2 sequences are MNHNS and SASEGT. The CDR3 consists of 15 residues. V was trimmed by 3 bases and J by 2 bases, leaving 11 bases between them. CDR3 region: CASSDWSETYNEQFF. The CDR3 DNA follows: TGTGCCAGCAGTGATTGGAGCGAAACCTACAATGAGCAGTTCTTC.

V usage is TRBV7-2 and J usage is TRBJ1-1; D not resolved. V lost 8 bases, J lost 2 bases, and 12 bases lay in between. Germline-derived CDR1 and CDR2 are SGHTA and FQGNSA. The CDR3 is 13 amino acids. The CDR3 DNA reads as TGTGCCAGCGATATCGGCTATAACACTGAAGCTTTCTTT. This gives the protein CASDIGYNTEAFF.

The rearrangement uses TRBV7-2 and TRBJ2-7; possible D gene TRBD2, 5 bases. The V end was cut by 5 bases, the J end by 7 bases, with 9 bases between. This CDR3 has 11 residues. The germline gives CDR1 SGHTA, CDR2 FQGNSA. CDR3 DNA: TGTGCCAGCAGCCCTGGGAGAGAGCAGTACTTC. Its translation is CASSPGREQYF.

CDR3 residues: CASSPLGDIGFSNEKLFF. DNA of the CDR3: TGTGCCAGCAGCCCTTTGGGGGACATCGGCTTCAGTAATGAAAAACTGTTTTTT. The V call is TRBV4-2, the J call TRBJ1-4; the D gene is possibly TRBD1 (6 bases). V lost 4 bases, J lost 4 bases, and 22 bases lay in between. CDR1 is LGHNA and CDR2 is YNFKEQ in the germline V gene. This CDR3 region has 18 residues.

This clonotype was seen a few times. The V and J genes are TRBV15 and TRBJ1-5, with D perhaps matching TRBD1 (6 bases). Trimming stripped 7 bases from V and 0 bases from J, with 13 bases between. CDR3 size: 15 residues. Germline V gene sequence: CDR1 LNHNV, CDR2 YYDKDF (reference sequence). The chain's CDR3 is CATTESGDSNQPQHF. The CDR3 DNA follows: TGTGCCACCACCGAATCAGGGGATAGCAATCAGCCCCAGCATTTT.

This clonotype was recorded a few times. The chain couples TRBV12-3 or TRBV12-4 to TRBJ2-3, with a possible D match to TRBD1 (5 bases). The CDR3 contains 15 residues. With 5 bases removed from V and 3 bases from J, the gap between germline ends came to 15 bases. The CDR3 here is CASSPVQGVTDTQYF. CDR3 coding DNA: TGTGCCAGCAGTCCCGTCCAAGGGGTTACAGATACGCAGTATTTT.

This rearrangement joins TRBV7-6 to TRBJ1-4; no firm D call. This CDR3 comprises 16 residues. V was shortened by 1 base and J by 0 bases, with 9 bases between the two germline ends. CDR1 is SGHVS, CDR2 FNYEAQ, per germline. This chain's CDR3 is CASSLEVGSTNEKLFF. DNA for the CDR3: TGTGCCAGCAGCTTAGAGGTCGGGTCAACTAATGAAAAACTGTTTTTT.

The chain employs TRBV12-3 or TRBV12-4 and TRBJ1-6; tentative D call: TRBD1 (6 bases). Between the trimmed V and J ends, which lost 7 bases and 7 bases, there was a span of 20 bases. This CDR3 comprises 16 residues. Here the CDR3 reads CASIRILDSQNSPLHF. CDR3 bases: TGTGCCAGCATTAGGATATTGGACAGCCAGAATTCACCCCTCCACTTT.

This chain links TRBV5-1 with TRBJ1-1; TRBD1 agrees at 7 bases. CDR3 length: 17 residues. Germline CDR1 and CDR2: SGHRS and YFSETQ. V lost 5 bases, J lost 3 bases, and 16 bases stayed unmatched. The chain's CDR3 is CASSSIGGGAFDTEAFF. DNA of the CDR3: TGCGCCAGCAGTTCAATCGGAGGGGGCGCGTTTGACACTGAAGCTTTCTTT. Based on the CDR3 plus reference TRBV5-1 and TRBJ1-1, the full variable domain is KAGVTQTPRYLIKTRGQQVTLSCSPISGHRSVSWYQQTPGQGLQFLFEYFSETQRNKGNFPGRFSGRQFSNSRSEMNVSTLELGDSALYLCASSSIGGGAFDTEAFFGQGTRLTVV.

This clonotype was recorded a few times. V usage is TRBV12-3 or TRBV12-4 and J usage is TRBJ1-2, with D perhaps TRBD1 (5 bases). Trimming removed 5 bases from V and 2 bases from J, with 18 bases in between. This CDR3 has 16 amino acids. The CDR3 protein is CASSPFPGRKNYGYTF. CDR3 in DNA: TGTGCCAGCAGTCCTTTTCCGGGACGGAAAAACTATGGCTACACCTTC.

The genes are TRBV7-8 and TRBJ1-5; maybe TRBD1 (6 bases). V was cut by 4 bases and J by 3 bases, with 10 bases left in between. CDR3 length equals 14 residues. From germline, CDR1 is SGHVS and CDR2 FQNEAQ. CDR3 in DNA: TGTGCCAGCAGCTCAGGGGCCACCAATCAGCCCCAGCATTTT. The encoded protein is CASSSGATNQPQHF.

This clonotype was detected only a few times. This chain links TRBV6-1 with TRBJ1-1; tentative D call: TRBD1 (5 bases). Germline values: CDR1 MNHNS, CDR2 SASEGT. This CDR3 spans 13 amino acids. With 7 bases removed from V and 4 bases from J, the gap between germline ends came to 13 bases. In DNA, the CDR3 is TGTGCCAGCATTTCTCAGGGTCCCACTGAAGCTTTCTTT. Translation gives CASISQGPTEAFF.

V is TRBV11-2 and J is TRBJ1-4; D gene uncertain. The CDR3 covers 17 residues. V gave up 1 base and J gave up 5 bases, with 17 bases separating them. Germline V gives CDR1 SGHAT, CDR2 FQNNGV. The DNA of the CDR3 is TGTGCCAGCAGCTTAGTTACTGTTGGCGACTCCAATGAAAAACTGTTTTTT. Residues: CASSLVTVGDSNEKLFF. The whole variable domain, filled in from reference TRBV11-2 and TRBJ1-4, reads EAGVAQSPRYKIIEKRQSVAFWCNPISGHATLYWYQQILGQGPKLLIQFQNNGVVDDSQLPKDRFSAERLKGVDSTLKIQPAKLEDSAVYLCASSLVTVGDSNEKLFFGSGTQLSVL.

This clonotype has only a few counts. V and J are TRBV14 and TRBJ1-1; D may be TRBD1 (6 bases). Germline V lookup: CDR1 SGHDN, CDR2 FVKESK. CDR3 length: 17 residues. Trimming cost V 1 base and J 1 base, with 16 bases left between them. In DNA, the CDR3 is TGTGCCAGCAGCCAAGGAGCCCGGGGGGCCCCGAACACTGAAGCTTTCTTT. Translating it yields CASSQGARGAPNTEAFF.

The rearrangement links TRBV7-2 to TRBJ1-3; no firm D call. CDR3 length: 17 residues. The germline gives CDR1 SGHTA, CDR2 FQGNSA. With 1 base removed from V and 0 bases from J, the gap between germline ends came to 13 bases. This CDR3 is CASSLEGLPSSGNTIYF. CDR3 sequence (DNA): TGTGCCAGCAGCTTAGAGGGTCTGCCGAGCTCTGGAAACACCATATATTTT.

This clonotype was found a few times. The rearrangement uses TRBV4-3 and TRBJ2-7, with D possibly TRBD2 on 6 matching bases. From germline, CDR1 is LGHNA and CDR2 YSLEER. Trimming removed 5 bases at V and 0 bases at J, with 17 bases between. The CDR3 covers 16 residues. Here the CDR3 reads CASSYGTPGPSYEQYF. The CDR3 nucleotides are TGCGCCAGCAGCTATGGGACTCCGGGGCCCTCCTACGAGCAGTACTTC.